What follows are 20 T cell receptor beta chains derived from one specimen sequenced in a study of cytomegalovirus exposure and HLA in healthy donors. Sequencing used immunoSEQ multiplex PCR; TCRdb keeps in-frame clones, though not all of them. This sample has 200,000 to 250,000 clones, with roughly 84% found just once. Material: PBMCs. The receptors stem from a man between 18 and 29 years old in good health and CMV-seropositive.

The chain has TRBV6-1 and TRBJ2-5; D uncertain. CDR3 length equals 15 residues. V shed 7 bases and J shed 5 bases, with 20 bases lying between them. Germline V gene data show CDR1 as MNHNS and CDR2 as SASEGT. The CDR3 sequence: CASKENAVLRETQYF. The DNA for the CDR3 is TGTGCCAGCAAAGAAAATGCAGTTTTGAGGGAGACCCAGTACTTC.

The chain uses TRBV5-1 and TRBJ2-5; TRBD1 agrees at 10 bases. Germline loops: CDR1 SGHRS, CDR2 YFSETQ. The CDR3 loop spans 14 amino acids. Trimming cost V 5 bases and J 4 bases; bases outside gene matches: 5. The CDR3 protein is CASSSGTGAETQYF. In nucleotides, the CDR3 is TGCGCCAGCAGTTCCGGGACAGGGGCAGAGACCCAGTACTTC.

Points on this clone: The same CDR3 can be traced to other DNA sequences in this sample. This chain links TRBV18 with TRBJ2-1; D gene uncertain. CDR3 size: 14 residues. Germline CDR1 reads KGHSH; CDR2 reads LQKENI. The V gene lost 3 bases and the J gene lost 0 bases, with 6 bases spanning the gap. This CDR3 is CASSPSSSYNEQFF. The DNA for the CDR3 is TGTGCCAGCTCACCGTCGAGCTCCTACAATGAGCAGTTCTTC.

The rearrangement joins TRBV4-1 to TRBJ2-7; 11 bases are shared with TRBD2. Per the germline V gene, CDR1 is MGHRA and CDR2 is YSYEKL. This CDR3 is built from 15 residues. After removal of 4 bases from V and 1 base from J, the junction contained 3 bases not matched to a gene. Here the CDR3 DNA reads TGCGCCAGCAGCCCGACTAGCGGGGCATCCTACGAGCAGTACTTC. Its protein product is CASSPTSGASYEQYF.

This clone occurred a few times. This chain joins TRBV19 and TRBJ1-2; D gene ambiguous. The CDR3 contains 12 residues. The germline V gene encodes CDR1 LNHDA and CDR2 SQIVND (reference sequence). Trimming stripped 8 bases from V and 4 bases from J, with 11 bases between. CDR3 bases: TGTGCCAGTTCCGGAGGCACCTATGGCTACACCTTC. Translating it yields CASSGGTYGYTF.

This chain joins TRBV6-1 and TRBJ1-5, with 7 nucleotides matching TRBD1. Germline loops: CDR1 MNHNS, CDR2 SASEGT. The CDR3 is 14 residues long. V was clipped by 7 bases and J by 4 bases; unmatched bases: 7. The CDR3 sequence is CASNSPGQNQPQHF. The DNA for the CDR3 is TGTGCCAGCAACTCTCCGGGACAGAATCAGCCCCAGCATTTT.

This chain uses TRBV30 with TRBJ2-5, with 9 positions matching TRBD2. This CDR3 is 13 amino acids long. The V gene's germline CDR1 is GTSNPN and CDR2 SVGIG (reference sequence). V was pared by 3 bases and J by 7 bases, with 6 bases of the junction left unmatched. CDR3 residues: CAWRTLAGTTQYF. The CDR3 DNA follows: TGTGCCTGGAGAACCCTAGCGGGGACGACCCAGTACTTC.

The genes are TRBV11-2 and TRBJ2-1, with D possibly being TRBD2 (5 bases). Trimming cost V 5 bases and J 8 bases, with 13 bases left between them. The CDR3 runs 13 residues. The V gene's germline CDR1 is SGHAT and CDR2 FQNNGV. The CDR3 bases are TGTGCCAGCAGCATGCGACCCGGGGATGAGCAGTTCTTC. It specifies CASSMRPGDEQFF.

J is TRBJ1-2 and V is TRBV2; D unclear. This CDR3 is built from 14 residues. Trimming removed 0 bases from V and 8 bases from J, with 13 bases in between. In germline, CDR1 is SNHLY, CDR2 FYNNEI. The DNA of the CDR3 is TGTGCCAGCAGTGAAGCAACCGGGCTCGGAGGCTACACCTTC. Its translation is CASSEATGLGGYTF.

V is TRBV27 and J is TRBJ2-1; no clear D. The CDR3 runs to 19 residues. The V and J ends lost 1 base and 4 bases respectively, with 23 bases between them. Germline V CDR1 and CDR2: MNHEY, SMNVEV (reference sequence). The chain's CDR3 is CASSLLGRLFSVRYNEQFF. DNA of the CDR3: TGTGCCAGCAGTTTATTAGGCCGTCTGTTTTCTGTTCGATACAATGAGCAGTTCTTC.

The rearrangement uses TRBV29-1 and TRBJ2-2, with D possibly matching TRBD2 (5 bases). This CDR3 has 14 amino acids. Between the trimmed V and J ends, which lost 4 bases and 0 bases, there was a span of 9 bases. The germline gives CDR1 SQVTM, CDR2 ANQGSEA. The CDR3 here is CSVGRSANTGELFF. For the CDR3, the DNA is TGCAGCGTTGGGAGGTCGGCGAACACCGGGGAGCTGTTTTTT.

J is TRBJ1-3 and V is TRBV7-9, with D hard to call. Trimming pared 3 bases from V and 0 bases from J, leaving 9 bases between. The CDR3 runs 15 residues. CDR1 is SEHNR and CDR2 is FQNEAQ in the germline V gene (reference sequence). The CDR3 sequence: CASSFTAISGNTIYF. In DNA, the CDR3 is TGTGCCAGCAGCTTTACAGCAATCTCTGGAAACACCATATATTTT.

V usage is TRBV9 and J usage is TRBJ2-7; no firm D call. Germline assignment: CDR1 SGDLS and CDR2 YYNGEE. CDR3 length: 13 residues. With 0 bases removed from V and 3 bases from J, the gap between germline ends came to 7 bases. The CDR3 DNA reads as TGTGCCAGCAGCGTAGCTGTCAACTACGAGCAGTACTTC. Its translation: CASSVAVNYEQYF.

This clone occurred many times. V gene TRBV2 combines with J gene TRBJ1-5, with D perhaps TRBD1 (5 bases). V was shortened by 7 bases and J by 8 bases, with 15 bases between the two germline ends. This CDR3 has 13 residues. Germline V gives CDR1 SNHLY, CDR2 FYNNEI. Written as DNA, the CDR3 is TGTGCCAGCAATAGGGGCTCCCGGGAGCCCCAGCATTTT. This encodes CASNRGSREPQHF.

The rearrangement uses TRBV9 and TRBJ2-7, with 9 bases lining up with TRBD2. CDR3 size: 15 residues. CDR1 and CDR2 (germline): SGDLS, YYNGEE. With 3 bases clipped from V and 0 bases from J, the junction kept 4 bases outside the gene matches. This CDR3 is CASSEGLASSYEQYF. CDR3 coding DNA: TGTGCCAGCAGCGAGGGACTAGCAAGCTCCTACGAGCAGTACTTC. Based on the CDR3 plus reference TRBV9 and TRBJ2-7, the full variable domain is DSGVTQTPKHLITATGQRVTLRCSPRSGDLSVYWYQQSLDQGLQFLIQYYNGEERAKGNILERFSAQQFPDLHSELNLSSLELGDSALYFCASSEGLASSYEQYFGPGTRLTVT.

J is TRBJ2-1 and V is TRBV4-1; D is ambiguous. V lost 0 bases and J lost 9, with 9 bases in between. The CDR3 has 13 amino acids. Germline values: CDR1 MGHRA, CDR2 YSYEKL. This CDR3 reads CASSQDTAGEQFF. CDR3 in DNA: TGCGCCAGCAGCCAAGATACGGCTGGTGAGCAGTTCTTC.

This chain uses TRBV6-6 with TRBJ2-3; 8 nucleotides agree with TRBD2. Germline CDR1 is MNHNY and CDR2 is SVGAGI (reference sequence). V lost 2 bases to trimming and J lost 4 bases; unmatched junction nucleotides: 2. The length of the CDR3 is 14 residues. CDR3 DNA: TGTGCCAGCAGTTACGCAGCGGGAGCAGATACGCAGTATTTT. It encodes CASSYAAGADTQYF.

This chain uses TRBV19 with TRBJ1-1, with a weak D call TRBD1 (5 bases). Trimming cost V 3 bases and J 2 bases, with 10 bases left between them. Germline V CDR1 and CDR2: LNHDA, SQIVND (reference sequence). The CDR3 loop spans 14 amino acids. CDR3 bases: TGTGCCAGTAGTATGGGGCGGGCAAACACTGAAGCTTTCTTT. As protein: CASSMGRANTEAFF.

The V call is TRBV4-2, the J call TRBJ2-1; the match to TRBD2 covers 12 bases. The V gene end was trimmed by 0 bases and the J gene end by 8 bases; junction bases not matched to a gene: 8. The CDR3 is 17 amino acids. Germline CDR1 LGHNA, CDR2 YNFKEQ. CDR3 loop: CASSQEPASGRAYEQFF. CDR3 nucleotide sequence: TGTGCCAGCAGCCAAGAGCCGGCTAGCGGGAGGGCCTATGAGCAGTTCTTC.

This clone was counted once. The chain has TRBV5-1 and TRBJ1-3; 7 nucleotides match TRBD1. Trimming took 3 bases from V and 0 from J; bases not matched to a gene: 6. The CDR3 sequence is 16 residues long. Germline assignment: CDR1 SGHRS and CDR2 YFSETQ. The CDR3 DNA reads as TGCGCCAGCAGCTCGGACAGGCCCAACTCTGGAAACACCATATATTTT. It translates to CASSSDRPNSGNTIYF. Combining the CDR3 with reference TRBV5-1 and TRBJ1-3 gives the whole variable domain KAGVTQTPRYLIKTRGQQVTLSCSPISGHRSVSWYQQTPGQGLQFLFEYFSETQRNKGNFPGRFSGRQFSNSRSEMNVSTLELGDSALYLCASSSDRPNSGNTIYFGEGSWLTVV.